This T cell receptor beta chain emerged from a study of T cells in Graves' hyperthyroidism and ophthalmopathy. Pregnant or lactating patients were excluded, as were those with uncontrolled infection or other autoimmune disease. RNA transcripts were the template for amplifying TCR beta CDR3 regions. A set of HTBI primers served as the primers for a first-round RT-PCR of the TCR CDR3. TCRdb reanalysed the multiplex PCR reads using MiXCR and keeps one entry per CDR3 protein. The table includes roughly 700,000 distinct CDR3 sequences, roughly a sixth detected once. The V end lost 3 bases, the J end lost 7 bases, and 7 bases lay between the germline ends. Germline-derived CDR1 and CDR2 are MDHEN and SYDVKM. The length of the CDR3 is 12 residues.

Source material: blood. V and J are TRBV28 and TRBJ1-5; D not certain. This sequence was found in a man between 45 and 60 years old with Graves' hyperthyroidism. CDR3 protein: CASSFLGQPQHF. The CDR3 nucleotides are TGTGCCAGCAGTTTTTTGGGACAGCCCCAGCATTTT.